This T cell receptor beta chain is from a study of T-cell reconstitution after alpha-beta-depleted transplantation in children. Study-level findings and limits: The study traced high day-60 TCRbeta diversity in some patients to surviving recipient T cells and thymic progenitors. Approximately two months post-transplant, alpha-beta T cells reportedly originated from several hundred expanded graft clones.

This clonotype was seen more than once but under ten times. What it recognizes is unknown. Unique molecular identifiers were built into the TCRbeta library. TCRdb reprocessed the PCR reads via MiXCR and lists one record per CDR3 protein. This table holds around 29,000 distinct CDR3 sequences, 6.3% found once. This CDR3 spans 15 amino acids. Germline assignment: CDR1 DFQATT and CDR2 SNEGSKA (reference sequence). V lost 6 bases and J lost 2, with 19 bases in between. This sequence originates from a male patient between 10 and 17 years old who had a stem cell transplant for acute myeloid leukemia, so the T cells may come from the graft donor. Specimen: PBMCs, mostly from graft donor cells, collected 180 days after TCRalphabeta/CD19-depleted stem cell transplant. The chain joins TRBV20-1 to TRBJ2-5, with a weak D call TRBD1 (5 bases). The CDR3 DNA sequence: TGCAGTGCCGTTAAGGGGCGAATGGGTCAAGAGACCCAGTACTTC. Translation: CSAVKGRMGQETQYF.